This TCR beta chain emerged from a study of cytomegalovirus exposure and HLA in healthy donors. PCR used 60 Vbeta primers and 13 Jbeta primers. Assay: immunoSEQ multiplex PCR; the TCRdb copy retains only in-frame clones and omits some. This sample has more than 120,000 clones; approximately 78% occur once, and the top ten carry around 6.6%. CDR3 length: 16 amino acids. The rearrangement joins TRBV21-1 to TRBJ1-2; the table calls TRBD1, which could not be checked here. TRBV21-1 is a recognized pseudogene. The specimen sequenced was PBMCs. The TCR sequence derives from a woman in her 40s in good health and CMV-seropositive. The DNA for the CDR3 is TGTGCCAGCAGCCATTCCCCGCTCAGCAGGGCCTATGGCTACACCTTC. This translates into CASSHSPLSRAYGYTF.